The table lists the clone carrying this T cell receptor (beta chain) with a few counts. The antigen is unknown. The CDR3 has 15 amino acids. The germline gives CDR1 LNHNV, CDR2 YYDKDF (reference sequence). After removal of 0 bases from V and 9 bases from J, the junction contained 11 bases not matched to a gene. Synthesis of TCR cDNA relied on 5'RACE template switching, which attached a universal primer site and UMIs. MiXCR, applied by TCRdb to the 5' RACE reads, yields one record per CDR3 protein. The sample records about 630,000 distinct CDR3 sequences, approximately 13% being singletons. This record comes from a study of T cells after yellow fever vaccination. Study in general: SMART-Seq v4 Ultra Low Input served to prepare low-cell-number fractions.

Findings and caveats of the study: Clones from primary vaccination mostly reappeared after the booster (over 95% CD4, approximately 88% CD8). A minor fraction of clonotypes spanned both CD4 and CD8 compartments.

This receptor was obtained from a man aged 25 to 40 who received the YFV17D yellow fever vaccine. This sample comprised PBMCs, obtained on the day of the yellow fever booster vaccination. The rearrangement joins TRBV15 to TRBJ2-7; 7 bases are shared with TRBD1. The CDR3 reads CATSRDLDRASGQYF. The CDR3 coding sequence is TGTGCCACCAGCAGAGATTTAGACAGGGCAAGCGGGCAGTACTTC.